This T cell receptor beta chain was retrieved from a study of cytomegalovirus exposure and HLA in healthy donors. Details on this clone: The antigen remains unidentified.

Study results and caveats: CMV antigen specificity of three CMV-associated chains was confirmed in vitro. There were several of the most significant clusters that appeared linked to common viral pathogens in a later analysis.

It was with 60 Vbeta and 13 Jbeta primers that the PCR ran. Generated by immunoSEQ multiplex PCR, the TCRdb table keeps only in-frame clones and is missing some. The sample includes 160,000 or so clones, around 80% seen only once; the top ten take approximately 1.5%. Trimming removed 11 bases at V and 0 bases at J, with 11 bases between. The CDR3 runs to 13 residues. Germline-derived CDR1 and CDR2 are LNHDA and SQIVND (reference sequence). This TCR came from a male donor in good health and CMV-seronegative. Sequencing used PBMCs. The chain combines TRBV19 with TRBJ1-3; no firm D call. The CDR3 DNA is TGTGCCGCCTGGGAGAGCTCTGGAAACACCATATATTTT. Encoded protein: CAAWESSGNTIYF. Using reference TRBV19 and TRBJ1-3 for the parts outside the CDR3, the full variable domain is DGGITQSPKYLFRKEGQNVTLSCEQNLNHDAMYWYRQDPGQGLRLIYYSQIVNDFQKGDIAEGYSVSREKKESFPLTVTSAQKNPTAFYLCAAWESSGNTIYFGEGSWLTVV.